A single sample is the source of the 2 T cell receptor beta chains below, sequenced in a study of shared clonotypes between healthy human individuals. Clones were sequenced by immunoSEQ multiplex PCR, and TCRdb holds only the in-frame ones, with some missing. The sample lists roughly 1.4 million clones, roughly 98.5% occurring once. The sequenced material came from naive CD4+ T cells sorted from blood. Subset specified: CD45RA+ positively selected. Every receptor here comes from a man aged 30 to 39 in good health.

This clone was seen only once. The chain couples TRBV5-4 to TRBJ1-2; 7 bases are a match to TRBD1. The CDR3 consists of 13 residues. Looked up from germline, CDR1 is SGHNT and CDR2 is YYREEE (reference sequence). With 2 bases clipped from V and 6 bases from J, the junction kept 4 bases outside the gene matches. CDR3 loop: CASSFDRAHGYTF. The CDR3 coding sequence is TGTGCCAGCAGCTTTGACAGGGCCCATGGCTACACCTTC. The full variable domain, its missing parts supplied by reference TRBV5-4 and TRBJ1-2, is ETGVTQSPTHLIKTRGQQVTLRCSSQSGHNTVSWYQQALGQGPQFIFQYYREEENGRGNFPPRFSGLQFPNYSSELNVNALELDDSALYLCASSFDRAHGYTFGSGTRLTVV.

The chain recombines TRBV18 with TRBJ2-6; the D is unclear. The CDR3 is 16 amino acids. V shed 1 base and J shed 0 bases, with 7 bases lying between them. The germline V gene encodes CDR1 KGHSH and CDR2 LQKENI. The CDR3 region is CASSPLGPSGANVLTF. In DNA form, the CDR3 reads TGTGCCAGCTCACCACTAGGCCCCTCTGGGGCCAACGTCCTGACTTTC.